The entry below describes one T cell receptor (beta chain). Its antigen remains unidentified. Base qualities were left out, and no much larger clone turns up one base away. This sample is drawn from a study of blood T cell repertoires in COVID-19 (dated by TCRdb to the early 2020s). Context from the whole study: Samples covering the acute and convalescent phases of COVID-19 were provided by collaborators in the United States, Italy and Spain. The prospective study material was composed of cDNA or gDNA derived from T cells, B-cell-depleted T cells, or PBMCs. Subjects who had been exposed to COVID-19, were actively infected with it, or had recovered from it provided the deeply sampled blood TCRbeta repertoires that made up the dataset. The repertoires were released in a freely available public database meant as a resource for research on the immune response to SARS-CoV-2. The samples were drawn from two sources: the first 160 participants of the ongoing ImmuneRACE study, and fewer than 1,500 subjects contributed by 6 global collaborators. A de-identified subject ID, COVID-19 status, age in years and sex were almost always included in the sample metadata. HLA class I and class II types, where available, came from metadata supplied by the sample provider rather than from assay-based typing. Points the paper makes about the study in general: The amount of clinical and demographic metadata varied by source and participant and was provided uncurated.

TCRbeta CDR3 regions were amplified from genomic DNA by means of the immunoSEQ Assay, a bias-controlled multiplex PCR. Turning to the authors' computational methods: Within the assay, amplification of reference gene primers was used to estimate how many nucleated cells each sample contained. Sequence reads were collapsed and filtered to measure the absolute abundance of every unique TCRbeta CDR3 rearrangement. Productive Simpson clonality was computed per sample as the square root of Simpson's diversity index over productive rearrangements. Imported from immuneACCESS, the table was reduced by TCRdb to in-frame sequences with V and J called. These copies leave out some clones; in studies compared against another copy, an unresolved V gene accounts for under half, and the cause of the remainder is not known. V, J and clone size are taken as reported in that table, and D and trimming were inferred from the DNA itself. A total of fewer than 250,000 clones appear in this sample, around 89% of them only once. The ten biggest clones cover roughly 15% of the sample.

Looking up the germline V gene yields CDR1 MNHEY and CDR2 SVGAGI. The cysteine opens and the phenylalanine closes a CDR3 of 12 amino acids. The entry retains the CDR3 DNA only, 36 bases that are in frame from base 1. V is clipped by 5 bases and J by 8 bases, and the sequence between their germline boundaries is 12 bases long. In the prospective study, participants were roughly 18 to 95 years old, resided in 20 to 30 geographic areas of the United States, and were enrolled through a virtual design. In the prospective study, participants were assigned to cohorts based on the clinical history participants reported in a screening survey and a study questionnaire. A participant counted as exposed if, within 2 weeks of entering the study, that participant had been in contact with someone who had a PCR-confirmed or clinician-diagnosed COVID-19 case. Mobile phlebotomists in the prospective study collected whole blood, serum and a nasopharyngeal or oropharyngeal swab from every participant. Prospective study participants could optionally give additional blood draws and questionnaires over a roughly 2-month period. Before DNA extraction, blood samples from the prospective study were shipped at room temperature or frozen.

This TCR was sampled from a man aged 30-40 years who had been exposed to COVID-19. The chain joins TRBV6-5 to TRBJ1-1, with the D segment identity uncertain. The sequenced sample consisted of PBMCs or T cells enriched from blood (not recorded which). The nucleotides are TGTGCCAGCAGTCCCGCAGGAGGGGAAGCTTTCTTT. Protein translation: CASSPAGGEAFF.